Shown below are 2 T cell receptor beta chains from a single sample sequenced in a study of CD8+CD57+ T cells in acquired aplastic anemia. It was genomic DNA that served as the template for profiling TCR beta VDJ and CDR3. One entry per CDR3 protein results from TCRdb running MiXCR on the reads. The sample lists about 98,000 distinct CDR3 sequences, 65% to 70% occurring once. The authors sequenced patients whose flow cytometry had shown CD8+CD57+ cell expansion. The sample taken for sequencing was sorted CD4+, CD8+, or CD8+CD57+ T cells (not recorded which) from PBMCs. The receptors shown here come from a human donor with aplastic anemia.

This clonotype showed up just a few times. The rearrangement links TRBV2 to TRBJ2-7; the D is unclear. Trimming took off 4 bases at V and 2 bases at J, with 6 bases between the two ends. CDR1 SNHLY and CDR2 FYNNEI come from the germline V gene. The CDR3 is made up of 12 amino acids. This CDR3 is CASSASPYEQYF. The CDR3 DNA follows: TGTGCCAGCAGTGCGAGCCCCTACGAGCAGTACTTC.

The V call is TRBV6-5, the J call TRBJ2-1; TRBD2 matches 11 bases. CDR3 size: 15 residues. Trimming cost V 4 bases and J 3 bases; bases outside gene matches: 2. The germline gives CDR1 MNHEY, CDR2 SVGAGI. The CDR3 loop is CASSLAGGGYNEQFF. CDR3 DNA: TGTGCCAGCAGTTTAGCGGGAGGGGGCTACAATGAGCAGTTCTTC.